The TCR beta chain described here comes from a study of Graves' ophthalmopathy and Graves' hyperthyroidism. Study at large: Hyperthyroidism showing no ophthalmopathy within 18 months of follow-up was stable. Overall study findings and caveats: Distinction of ophthalmopathy from stable hyperthyroidism by a 13-signature model reached approximately 88% sensitivity and roughly 81% specificity. Most thyroid clonotypes expanded beyond 0.001 frequency were also found in blood.

Points on this clonotype: Its antigen is unknown. A read error may produce the germline difference seen at one junction end.

TCR beta CDR3 amplification used RNA transcripts. HTBI-primed RT-PCR formed the first round, and a multiplex PCR formed the second. TCRdb fed the multiplex PCR reads into MiXCR, producing one record per CDR3 protein. The sample has around 1.1 million distinct CDR3 sequences, roughly 35% seen once. The CDR3 sequence is 12 residues long. Germline lookup yields CDR1 MNHEY and CDR2 SVGAGI. Uncontrolled infections, pregnancy, lactation or other autoimmune diseases led to patient exclusion. The chain has TRBV6-5 and TRBJ2-6; D possibly corresponds to TRBD1 (5 bases). This TCR derives from an adult man with Graves' hyperthyroidism. Sequenced input: peripheral blood or thyroid tissue (not recorded which). In DNA form, the CDR3 reads TGTGCCAGCAGTTACAGGGGTGTGGCTGAAGCTTTC. It codes for CASSYRGVAEAF.